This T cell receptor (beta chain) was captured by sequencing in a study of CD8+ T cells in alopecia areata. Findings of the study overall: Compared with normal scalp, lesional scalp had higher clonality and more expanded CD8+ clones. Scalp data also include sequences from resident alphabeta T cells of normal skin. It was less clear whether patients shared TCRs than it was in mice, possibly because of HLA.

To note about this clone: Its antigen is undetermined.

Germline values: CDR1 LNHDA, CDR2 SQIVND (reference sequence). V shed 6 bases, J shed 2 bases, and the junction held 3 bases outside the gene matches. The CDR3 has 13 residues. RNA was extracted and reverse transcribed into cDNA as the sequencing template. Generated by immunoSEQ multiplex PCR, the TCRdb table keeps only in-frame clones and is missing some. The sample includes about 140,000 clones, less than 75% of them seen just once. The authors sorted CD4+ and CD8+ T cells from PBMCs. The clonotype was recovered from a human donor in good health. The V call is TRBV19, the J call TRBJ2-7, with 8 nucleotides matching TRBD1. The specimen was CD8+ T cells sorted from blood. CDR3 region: CASSRTGPYEQYF. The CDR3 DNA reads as TGTGCCAGTAGCCGGACAGGGCCCTACGAGCAGTACTTC. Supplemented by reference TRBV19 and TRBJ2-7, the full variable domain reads DGGITQSPKYLFRKEGQNVTLSCEQNLNHDAMYWYRQDPGQGLRLIYYSQIVNDFQKGDIAEGYSVSREKKESFPLTVTSAQKNPTAFYLCASSRTGPYEQYFGPGTRLTVT.